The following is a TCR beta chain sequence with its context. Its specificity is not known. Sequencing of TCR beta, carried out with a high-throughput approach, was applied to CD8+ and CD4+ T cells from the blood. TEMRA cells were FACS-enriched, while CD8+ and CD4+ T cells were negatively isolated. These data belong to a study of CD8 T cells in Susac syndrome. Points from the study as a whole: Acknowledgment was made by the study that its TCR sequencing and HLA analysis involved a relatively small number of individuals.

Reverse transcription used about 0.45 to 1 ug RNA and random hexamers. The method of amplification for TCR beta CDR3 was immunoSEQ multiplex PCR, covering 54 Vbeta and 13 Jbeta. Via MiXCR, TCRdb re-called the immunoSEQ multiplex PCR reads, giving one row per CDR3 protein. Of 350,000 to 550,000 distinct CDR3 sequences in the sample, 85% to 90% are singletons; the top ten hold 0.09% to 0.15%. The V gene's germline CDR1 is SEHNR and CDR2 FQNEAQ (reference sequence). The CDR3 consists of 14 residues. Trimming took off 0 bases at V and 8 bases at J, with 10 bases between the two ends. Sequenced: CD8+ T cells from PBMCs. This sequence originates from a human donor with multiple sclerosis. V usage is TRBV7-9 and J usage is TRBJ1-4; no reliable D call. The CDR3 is CASSLAESGEKLFF. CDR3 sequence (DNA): TGTGCCAGCAGCTTAGCGGAGTCGGGGGAAAAACTGTTTTTT.